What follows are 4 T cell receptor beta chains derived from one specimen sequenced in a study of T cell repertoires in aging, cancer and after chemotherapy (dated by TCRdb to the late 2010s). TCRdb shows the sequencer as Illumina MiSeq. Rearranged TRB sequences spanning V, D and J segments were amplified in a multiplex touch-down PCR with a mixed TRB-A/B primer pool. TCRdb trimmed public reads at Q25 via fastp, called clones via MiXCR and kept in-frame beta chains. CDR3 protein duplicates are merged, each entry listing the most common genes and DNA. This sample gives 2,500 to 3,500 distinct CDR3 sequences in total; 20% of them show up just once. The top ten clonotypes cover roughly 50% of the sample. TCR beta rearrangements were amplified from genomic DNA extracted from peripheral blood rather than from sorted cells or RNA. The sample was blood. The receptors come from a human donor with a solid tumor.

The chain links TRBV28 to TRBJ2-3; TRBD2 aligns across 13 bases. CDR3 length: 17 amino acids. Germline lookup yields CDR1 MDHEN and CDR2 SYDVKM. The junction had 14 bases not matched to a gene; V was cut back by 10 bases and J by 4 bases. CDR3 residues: CAITGTSGEDGPDTQYF. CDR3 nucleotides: TGTGCCATCACCGGGACTAGCGGGGAAGATGGTCCAGATACGCAGTATTTT. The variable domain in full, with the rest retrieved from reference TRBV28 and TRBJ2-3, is DVKVTQSSRYLVKRTGEKVFLECVQDMDHENMFWYRQDPGLGLRLIYFSYDVKMKEKGDIPEGYSVSREKKERFSLILESASTNQTSMYLCAITGTSGEDGPDTQYFGPGTRLTVL.

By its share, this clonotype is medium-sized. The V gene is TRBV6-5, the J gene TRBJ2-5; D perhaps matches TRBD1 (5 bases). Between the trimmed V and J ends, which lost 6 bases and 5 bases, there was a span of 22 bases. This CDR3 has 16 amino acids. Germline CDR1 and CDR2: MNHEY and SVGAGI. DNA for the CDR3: TGTGCCAGCAGCCACTCTCAGGGTGGAAGCGAGGAGACCCAGTACTTC. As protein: CASSHSQGGSEETQYF.

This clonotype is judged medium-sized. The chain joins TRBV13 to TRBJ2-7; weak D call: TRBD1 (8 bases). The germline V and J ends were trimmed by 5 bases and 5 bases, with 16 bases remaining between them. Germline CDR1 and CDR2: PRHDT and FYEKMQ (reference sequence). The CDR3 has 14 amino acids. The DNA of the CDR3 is TGTGCCAGCAGCAGTACAGGGGGGGTAGACGAGCAGTACTTC. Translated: CASSSTGGVDEQYF. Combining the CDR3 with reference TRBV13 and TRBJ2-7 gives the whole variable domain AAGVIQSPRHLIKEKRETATLKCYPIPRHDTVYWYQQGPGQDPQFLISFYEKMQSDKGSIPDRFSAQQFSDYHSELNMSSLELGDSALYFCASSSTGGVDEQYFGPGTRLTVT.

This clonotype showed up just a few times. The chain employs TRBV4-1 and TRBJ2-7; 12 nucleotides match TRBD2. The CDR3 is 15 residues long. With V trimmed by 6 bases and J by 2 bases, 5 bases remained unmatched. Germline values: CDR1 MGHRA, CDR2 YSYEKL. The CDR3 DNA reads TGCGCCAGCAGATCCCTAGCGGGGGGGACCTACGAGCAGTACTTC. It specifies CASRSLAGGTYEQYF.